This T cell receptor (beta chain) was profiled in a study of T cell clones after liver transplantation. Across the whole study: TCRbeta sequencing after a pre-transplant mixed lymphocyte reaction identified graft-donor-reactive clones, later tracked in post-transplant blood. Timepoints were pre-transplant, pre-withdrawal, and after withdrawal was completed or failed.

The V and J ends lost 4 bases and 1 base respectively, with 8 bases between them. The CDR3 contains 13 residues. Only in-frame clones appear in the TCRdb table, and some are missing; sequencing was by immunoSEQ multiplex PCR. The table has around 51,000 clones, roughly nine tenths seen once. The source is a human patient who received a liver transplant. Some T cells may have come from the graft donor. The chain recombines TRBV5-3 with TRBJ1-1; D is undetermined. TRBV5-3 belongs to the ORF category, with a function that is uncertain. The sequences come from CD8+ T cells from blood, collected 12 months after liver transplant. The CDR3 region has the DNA TGTGCCAGAAGCCTACGACAGAACACTGAAGCTTTCTTT. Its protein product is CARSLRQNTEAFF.